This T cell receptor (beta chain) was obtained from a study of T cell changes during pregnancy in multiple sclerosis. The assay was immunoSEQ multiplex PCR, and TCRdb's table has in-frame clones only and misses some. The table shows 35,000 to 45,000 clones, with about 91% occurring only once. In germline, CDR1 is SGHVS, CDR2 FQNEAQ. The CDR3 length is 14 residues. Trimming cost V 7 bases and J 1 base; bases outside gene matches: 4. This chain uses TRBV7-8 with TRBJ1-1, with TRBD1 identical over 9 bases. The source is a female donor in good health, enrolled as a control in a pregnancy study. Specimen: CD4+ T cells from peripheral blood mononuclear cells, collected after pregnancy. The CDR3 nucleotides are TGTGCCAGCACCCCGGGACAGGGGAACACTGAAGCTTTCTTT. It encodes CASTPGQGNTEAFF. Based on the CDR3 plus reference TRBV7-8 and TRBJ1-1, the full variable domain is GAGVSQSPRYKVAKRGQDVALRCDPISGHVSLFWYQQALGQGPEFLTYFQNEAQLDKSGLPSDRFFAERPEGSVSTLKIQRTQQEDSAVYLCASTPGQGNTEAFFGQGTRLTVV.